The 8 T cell receptor beta chains below come from one sample, sequenced in a study of CD8 T cells in Susac syndrome. RNA was extracted with the RNeasy kit, and a quantity of roughly 0.5 to 1 ug was reverse transcribed using random hexamers. TCRdb called the immunoSEQ multiplex PCR reads again in MiXCR, with one record for every CDR3 protein. The sample has a few hundred thousand distinct CDR3 sequences, 95% seen once. The sample comprised CD4+ T cells from PBMCs. The receptors come from a human donor with multiple sclerosis.

The CDR3 coding sequence is TGTGCCACCAGTTTCAACACTGGGAGAGATGAAGCTTTCTTT. The encoded protein is CATSFNTGRDEAFF. The V and J genes are TRBV15 and TRBJ1-1; D is undetermined. The germline V gene has CDR1 LNHNV and CDR2 YYDKDF (reference sequence). This CDR3 comprises 14 residues. Trimming shortened V by 6 bases and J by 7 bases, and 18 bases separated the two germline ends.

The J gene is TRBJ2-5, the V gene TRBV29-1; D not resolved. CDR3 size: 15 residues. Trimming cost V 4 bases and J 1 base, with 16 bases left between them. Germline CDR1 is SQVTM and CDR2 is ANQGSEA. This chain's CDR3 is CSVAEWSRSQETQYF. CDR3 sequence (DNA): TGCAGCGTTGCGGAGTGGTCGCGGTCCCAAGAGACCCAGTACTTC.

This clonotype was counted once. The V gene is TRBV14, the J gene TRBJ2-7; D perhaps matches TRBD2 (5 bases). This CDR3 has 17 amino acids. The V gene's germline CDR1 is SGHDN and CDR2 FVKESK. V was clipped by 0 bases and J by 2 bases, with 17 bases between them. CDR3 sequence reads: CASSQESWPAATYEQYF. The CDR3 DNA sequence: TGTGCCAGCAGCCAAGAATCGTGGCCAGCGGCTACCTACGAGCAGTACTTC.

This chain connects TRBV20-1 to TRBJ1-4; D is possibly TRBD1 (6 bases). The CDR3 loop spans 16 amino acids. In germline, CDR1 is DFQATT, CDR2 SNEGSKA (reference sequence). V was pared by 0 bases and J by 2 bases, with 13 bases between. The CDR3: CSARDPGGLTNEKLFF. The CDR3 region has the DNA TGCAGTGCTAGAGATCCGGGGGGCCTTACTAATGAAAAACTGTTTTTT.

The chain links TRBV29-1 to TRBJ2-5, with D possibly being TRBD1 (5 bases). Germline V gives CDR1 SQVTM, CDR2 ANQGSEA. With 3 bases removed from V and 4 bases from J, the gap between germline ends came to 9 bases. CDR3 length equals 12 residues. The CDR3 bases are TGCAGCGTTGAGGTGCAGGGAGAGACCCAGTACTTC. Residues: CSVEVQGETQYF.

The rearrangement uses TRBV7-2 and TRBJ2-3; D perhaps matches TRBD2 (6 bases). The CDR3 consists of 14 residues. The V gene's germline CDR1 is SGHTA and CDR2 FQGNSA. V was shortened by 5 bases and J by 4 bases, with 13 bases between the two germline ends. The CDR3 DNA reads TGTGCCAGCAGCCCTCGACTAGTGGCAGATACGCAGTATTTT. Translating it yields CASSPRLVADTQYF.

Remarks on this clonotype: One end of the junction does not line up with germline, which may come from a read error. The rearrangement links TRBV30 to TRBJ2-3; TRBD2 is a possible D gene (6 bases). The germline V gene has CDR1 GTSNPN and CDR2 SVGIG (reference sequence). This CDR3 is built from 14 residues. This CDR3 is CAWTLSGGRDTQFF. CDR3 DNA: TGTGCCTGGACCTTAAGTGGGGGGAGAGATACGCAGTTTTTT.

This sequence joins TRBV20-1 and TRBJ1-2; 9 bases align to TRBD1. This CDR3 comprises 11 residues. The germline V gene has CDR1 DFQATT and CDR2 SNEGSKA (reference sequence). The chain's CDR3 is CTGQGNVGYTF. CDR3 DNA: TGCACCGGACAGGGGAATGTCGGCTACACCTTC.